One and the same sample provided the 2 T cell receptor beta chains below, sequenced in a study of breast tumors, draining lymph nodes, adjacent tissues. Samples came from axillary lymph nodes draining the breast cancer. TCRdb fed the multiplex PCR reads into MiXCR, producing one record per CDR3 protein. The sample has around 250,000 distinct CDR3 sequences, 34% seen once. Specimen: axillary lymph node tissue. The origin of the receptors is a female donor with breast cancer. Some clones in this sample may be carry-over from other donors' samples.

This clonotype occurred many times. This chain joins TRBV6-1 and TRBJ2-1; D gene ambiguous. V was pared by 8 bases and J by 3 bases, with 8 bases between. From germline, CDR1 is MNHNS and CDR2 SASEGT. CDR3 length: 12 residues. The DNA for the CDR3 is TGTGCCAGCGTGGCAGACTACAATGAGCAGTTCTTC. It yields the protein CASVADYNEQFF.

This clonotype was found many times. V usage is TRBV20-1 and J usage is TRBJ2-3, with D tentatively TRBD2 (5 bases). This CDR3 contains 13 residues. Trimming removed 3 bases from V and 3 bases from J, with 10 bases in between. Germline assignment: CDR1 DFQATT and CDR2 SNEGSKA (reference sequence). The chain's CDR3 is CSASLGSTDTQYF. The CDR3, as DNA: TGCAGTGCTAGTCTGGGGAGTACAGATACGCAGTATTTT.